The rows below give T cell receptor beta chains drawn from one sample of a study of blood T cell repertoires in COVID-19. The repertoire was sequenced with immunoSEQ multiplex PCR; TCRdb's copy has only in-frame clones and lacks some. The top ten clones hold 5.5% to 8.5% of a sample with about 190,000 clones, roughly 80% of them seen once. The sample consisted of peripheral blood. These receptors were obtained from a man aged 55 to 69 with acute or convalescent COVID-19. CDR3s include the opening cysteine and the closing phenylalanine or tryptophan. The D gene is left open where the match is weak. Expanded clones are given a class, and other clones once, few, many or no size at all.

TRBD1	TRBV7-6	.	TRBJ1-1	CASSLRGQPNTEAFF	TGTGCCAGCAGCTTAAGGGGACAGCCAAACACTGAAGCTTTCTTT
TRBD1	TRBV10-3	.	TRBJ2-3	CAITDRGTDTQYF	TGTGCCATAACAGACAGGGGCACAGATACGCAGTATTTT
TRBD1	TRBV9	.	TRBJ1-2	CASSVGQGVYGYTF	TGTGCCAGCAGCGTTGGGCAGGGGGTTTATGGCTACACCTTC
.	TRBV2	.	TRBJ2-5	CASKGPARIKYF	TGTGCCAGCAAGGGGCCAGCTAGGATCAAGTACTTC
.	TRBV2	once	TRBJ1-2	CASSVAQGYGYTF	TGTGCCAGCAGTGTAGCCCAGGGTTATGGCTACACCTTC
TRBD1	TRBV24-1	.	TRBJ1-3	CATSDPRGAGNTIYF	TGTGCCACCAGTGACCCCAGGGGGGCTGGAAACACCATATATTTT
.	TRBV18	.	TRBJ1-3	CASSAADSGNTIYF	TGTGCCAGCTCAGCGGCCGACTCTGGAAACACCATATATTTT
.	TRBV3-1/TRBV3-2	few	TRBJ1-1	CASSQSGVTEAFF	TGTGCCAGCAGCCAATCAGGGGTCACTGAAGCTTTCTTT
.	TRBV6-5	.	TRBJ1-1	CASKQGVSNTEAFF	TGTGCCAGCAAACAAGGGGTCTCGAACACTGAAGCTTTCTTT
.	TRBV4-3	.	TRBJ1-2	CASSQDRWADKYTF	TGCGCCAGCAGCCAAGATAGATGGGCAGACAAATACACCTTC
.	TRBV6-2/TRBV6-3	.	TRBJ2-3	CASSWAGPDTQYF	TGTGCCAGCAGTTGGGCAGGGCCAGATACGCAGTATTTT
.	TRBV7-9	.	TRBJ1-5	CASSQGPPNQPQHF	TGTGCCAGCAGCCAGGGTCCTCCAAATCAGCCCCAGCATTTT
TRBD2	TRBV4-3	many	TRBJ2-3	CASSQLQGGADTQYF	TGCGCCAGCAGCCAATTGCAGGGAGGGGCAGATACGCAGTATTTT
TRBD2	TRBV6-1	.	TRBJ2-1	CASSGYGLAVYNEQFF	TGTGCCAGCAGTGGGTATGGACTAGCGGTCTACAATGAGCAGTTCTTC
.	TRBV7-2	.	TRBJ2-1	CASSLVGLDYNEQFF	TGTGCCAGCAGCTTAGTGGGACTGGATTACAATGAGCAGTTCTTC
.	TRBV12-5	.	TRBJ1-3	CASGLGGSGNTIYF	TGTGCTAGTGGTTTAGGAGGTTCAGGAAACACCATATATTTT
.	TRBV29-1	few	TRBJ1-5	CSVDGFSNQPQHF	TGCAGCGTTGACGGGTTCAGCAATCAGCCCCAGCATTTT
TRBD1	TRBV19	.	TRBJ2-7	CASSPWTGRDEQYF	TGTGCCAGTAGTCCCTGGACAGGGCGGGACGAGCAGTACTTC
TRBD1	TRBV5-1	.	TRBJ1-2	CASSLDGQGASRGGYTF	TGCGCCAGCAGCTTGGATGGACAGGGGGCATCTCGGGGTGGCTACACCTTC
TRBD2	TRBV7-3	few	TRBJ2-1	CASSLNPGLAGVNEQFF	TGTGCCAGCAGCTTAAATCCGGGACTAGCGGGGGTTAATGAGCAGTTCTTC
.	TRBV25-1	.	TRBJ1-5	CASRGREGEQPQHF	TGTGCCAGCAGGGGACGGGAGGGGGAACAGCCCCAGCATTTT
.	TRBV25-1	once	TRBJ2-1	CASSDRVGSNEQFF	TGTGCCAGCAGTGACCGGGTAGGAAGTAATGAGCAGTTCTTC
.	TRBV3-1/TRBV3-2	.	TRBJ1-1	CASSRSWGTRNTEAFF	TGTGCCAGCAGCCGATCTTGGGGGACACGGAACACTGAAGCTTTCTTT
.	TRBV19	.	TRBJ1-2	CASTRANYGYTF	TGTGCCAGTACCAGGGCTAACTATGGCTACACCTTC
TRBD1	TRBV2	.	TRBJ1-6	CASSWDRAIGSPLHF	TGTGCCAGCAGTTGGGACAGGGCGATCGGTTCACCCCTCCACTTT
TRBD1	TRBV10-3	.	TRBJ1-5	CAISEGTGVNQPQHF	TGTGCCATCAGTGAGGGGACAGGGGTTAATCAGCCCCAGCATTTT
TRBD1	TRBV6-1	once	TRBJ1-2	CAIWDSPNYGYTF	TGTGCCATCTGGGACAGTCCTAACTATGGCTACACCTTC
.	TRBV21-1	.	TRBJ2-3	CASSNVGLRIISSSTDTQYF	TGTGCCAGCAGCAACGTCGGACTACGCATTATCTCCTCTAGCACAGATACGCAGTATTTT
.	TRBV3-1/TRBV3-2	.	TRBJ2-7	CASSQSPGSYEQYF	TGTGCCAGCAGCCAATCTCCGGGATCCTACGAGCAGTACTTC
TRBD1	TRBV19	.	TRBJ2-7	CASSPARDRGGEQYF	TGTGCCAGTAGTCCGGCTCGGGACAGGGGAGGCGAGCAGTACTTC
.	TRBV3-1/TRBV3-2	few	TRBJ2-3	CASSQELGGDTQYF	TGTGCCAGCAGCCAAGAACTTGGGGGGGATACGCAGTATTTT
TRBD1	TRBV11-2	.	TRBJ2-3	CASSLEHIRGGGTQYF	TGTGCCAGCAGCTTAGAGCATATTAGAGGGGGCGGGACGCAGTATTTT
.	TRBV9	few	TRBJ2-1	CASSVAGGGQEQFF	TGTGCCAGCAGCGTAGCTGGAGGAGGGCAGGAGCAGTTCTTC
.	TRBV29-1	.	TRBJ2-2	CSARTTQNTGELFF	TGCAGCGCTCGAACTACGCAAAACACCGGGGAGCTGTTTTTT
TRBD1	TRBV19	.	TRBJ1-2	CASTRGASNYGYTF	TGTGCCAGTACCAGGGGGGCCAGTAACTATGGCTACACCTTC
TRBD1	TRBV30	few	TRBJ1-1	CACHRGGYTEAFF	TGTGCCTGCCACAGGGGTGGGTACACTGAAGCTTTCTTT